This is a list of T cell receptor beta chains from one sample in a study of blood T cell repertoires in COVID-19. Assay used: immunoSEQ multiplex PCR; TCRdb lists only in-frame clones, some missing. The profile shows 180,000 or so clones, under 90% of them singletons. The sequenced sample consisted of peripheral blood. All receptors come from a man aged 35-49 years with acute or convalescent COVID-19. CDR3s include the opening cysteine and the closing phenylalanine or tryptophan.

>TRBV7-9|TRBJ1-2
CASSLTRDRVLKGYTF
>TRBV29-1|TRBJ1-2
CSVERGAYGYTF
>TRBV27|TRBJ1-4
CASKSRDRVVEKLFF
>TRBV19|TRBJ2-5
CASSPQDRGQETQYF
>TRBV4-2|TRBJ1-5
CASSQDGTGVSRQPQHF
>TRBV4-2|TRBJ1-1
CASSQDRRDTEAFF
>TRBV15|TRBJ2-7
CATSRDDSPYEQYF
>TRBV6-5|TRBJ1-3
CASSYRGGHTIYF
>TRBV5-1|TRBJ2-7
CASSLDGTYTYEQYF
>TRBV5-1|TRBJ2-7
CASSLSSESSYEQYF
>TRBV6-1|TRBJ2-6
CASRESRGFSGANVLTF
>TRBV5-6|TRBJ1-3
CASSLVARGNTIYF
>TRBV7-9|TRBJ2-7
CASSPRGGSLASYEQYF
>TRBV4-3|TRBJ1-1
CASSLSGRRVEAFF
>TRBV7-2|TRBJ1-3
CASSLGMRKISGNTIYF
>TRBV13|TRBJ2-1
CASSLAGGPHNEQFF
>TRBV29-1|TRBJ1-2
CSVEDPSRGYGYTF
>TRBV7-6|TRBJ2-2
CASSLEPSGGPALNTGELFF
>TRBV7-9|TRBJ2-1
CASSLGSSGLADNEQFF
>TRBV6-2/TRBV6-3|TRBJ2-1
CASSYVASGAGEQFF
>TRBV2|TRBJ1-5
CASSEAGSSNQPQHF
>TRBV3-1/TRBV3-2|TRBJ2-1
CASSPWDKFHHNEQFF
>TRBV4-1|TRBJ2-2
CASSQNSGANTGELFF
>TRBV15|TRBJ2-7
CATSSPLLSGGSEQYF
>TRBV19|TRBJ1-1
CASSILGRRGRGTEAFF
>TRBV10-1|TRBJ2-1
CASSETRGGNNEQFF
>TRBV7-2|TRBJ2-5
CASSPERGLATETQYF
>TRBV5-4|TRBJ2-1
CASSWPGQGHNEQFF
>TRBV6-5|TRBJ1-1
CASSYWGGRGTEAFF
>TRBV7-9|TRBJ2-3
CASSLGLQGDTDTQYF
>TRBV5-4|TRBJ1-2
CASSLMGAAYLGYTF
>TRBV5-6|TRBJ2-3
CASSPSTAGWAQYF
>TRBV18|TRBJ1-1
CASLDSMDTEAFF
>TRBV6-5|TRBJ1-3
CASSYTRTGSGNTIYF
>TRBV9|TRBJ1-2
CASSRDSERRGYTF
>TRBV4-1|TRBJ2-1
CASSQEWASYNEQFF
>TRBV28|TRBJ2-7
CAIKEGQGLNEQYF
>TRBV19|TRBJ1-1
CASSMTVGREAFF
>TRBV3-1/TRBV3-2|TRBJ1-2
CASSLQNYGYTF
>TRBV11-3|TRBJ2-7
CASSLAFRVGTYEQYF
>TRBV5-1|TRBJ1-1
CASSLQGAHSNTEAFF
>TRBV13|TRBJ2-7
CASSLGPGQISYEQYF
>TRBV5-4|TRBJ2-5
CASSHRTGETQYF
>TRBV5-1|TRBJ2-2
CASSLPGGNTGELFF
>TRBV28|TRBJ1-2
CASSQTGGWGYTF
>TRBV7-8|TRBJ1-2
CASSLNSLSNYGYTF
>TRBV2|TRBJ1-2
CASSDGRANYGYTF
>TRBV6-2/TRBV6-3|TRBJ1-5
CASSLAQVQPQHF
>TRBV6-5|TRBJ1-4
CASTGGKREKLFF
>TRBV5-4|TRBJ2-2
CASSTKLEATGELFF
>TRBV6-5|TRBJ1-3
CASSIQGARGNTIYF
>TRBV27|TRBJ2-1
CASSLSQSQGDEQFF
>TRBV4-1|TRBJ2-2
CASSQDRTSGGANTGELFF
>TRBV5-6|TRBJ1-2
CASSPRGSHGYTF